The 28 T cell receptor beta chains presented below share a single source sample, sequenced in a study of blood T cell repertoires in COVID-19. Sequencing was performed with immunoSEQ multiplex PCR; in TCRdb, only in-frame clones are kept and a portion is missing. The table lists approximately 70,000 clones, more than 85% of them singletons. The sequencing input was peripheral blood. These receptor sequences come from a man aged 70-80 years with active COVID-19.

V and J are TRBV18 and TRBJ2-1; 11 nucleotides line up with TRBD2. Looked up from germline, CDR1 is KGHSH and CDR2 is LQKENI. The CDR3 consists of 14 residues. Trimming took 2 bases from V and 9 from J; bases not matched to a gene: 3. This CDR3 is CASSPYSGGGEQFF. For the CDR3, the DNA is TGTGCCAGCTCACCATATAGCGGGGGGGGTGAGCAGTTCTTC.

This chain links TRBV14 with TRBJ2-7, with D perhaps TRBD1 (7 bases). The CDR3 is made up of 15 amino acids. Germline V gene lookup returns CDR1 SGHDN and CDR2 FVKESK. Trimming stripped 3 bases from V and 3 bases from J, with 15 bases between. The CDR3 sequence: CASSHRQGGIYEQYF. The CDR3 nucleotides are TGTGCCAGCAGCCACAGACAGGGCGGGATCTACGAGCAGTACTTC.

J is TRBJ1-2 and V is TRBV3-1 (or the pseudogene TRBV3-2), with D perhaps matching TRBD1 (6 bases). Trimming took 1 base from V and 0 from J, leaving 15 bases between them. The germline gives CDR1 LGHDT, CDR2 YNNKEL (reference sequence). CDR3 length equals 17 residues. The CDR3 sequence is CASSQGSETGSNYGYTF. CDR3 nucleotide sequence: TGTGCCAGCAGCCAAGGGTCGGAGACAGGCTCTAACTATGGCTACACCTTC.

The gene calls are TRBV12-5 and TRBJ2-3; the match to TRBD2 covers 14 bases. Germline V gene data show CDR1 as LGHNT and CDR2 as FRNRAP. V was clipped by 6 bases and J by 3 bases; unmatched bases: 8. The CDR3 consists of 17 residues. CDR3 in DNA: TGTGCTAGTGGCCCGGGACTAGCGGGAGCAAGAACAGATACGCAGTATTTT. Translated, it gives CASGPGLAGARTDTQYF.

This chain joins TRBV18 and TRBJ2-7; TRBD2 is a possible D gene (6 bases). Germline V gene sequence: CDR1 KGHSH, CDR2 LQKENI. The CDR3 sequence is 14 residues long. V lost 3 bases to trimming and J lost 0 bases, with 9 bases between them. CDR3 nucleotide sequence: TGTGCCAGCTCACCCGGGGGAGCCTCCTACGAGCAGTACTTC. Translated, it gives CASSPGGASYEQYF.

The CDR3 protein is CASSEQRVRETQYF. The DNA of the CDR3 is TGTGCCAGCAGCGAACAGCGGGTTCGGGAGACCCAGTACTTC. V gene TRBV28 combines with J gene TRBJ2-5, with D possibly being TRBD2 (6 bases). Between the trimmed V and J ends, which lost 6 bases and 5 bases, there was a span of 16 bases. Germline V lookup: CDR1 MDHEN, CDR2 SYDVKM. CDR3 length: 14 amino acids.

This clone was detected once. V usage is TRBV7-2 and J usage is TRBJ2-3; 9 positions agree with TRBD2. V was clipped by 0 bases and J by 8 bases; unmatched bases: 3. The CDR3 sequence is 14 residues long. From germline, CDR1 is SGHTA and CDR2 FQGNSA. CDR3 sequence reads: CASSLALAGRTQYF. The CDR3 region has the DNA TGTGCCAGCAGCTTAGCGCTAGCGGGGCGTACGCAGTATTTT.

The rearrangement links TRBV7-6 to TRBJ2-1, with a weak D call TRBD1 (6 bases). Germline V gene lookup returns CDR1 SGHVS and CDR2 FNYEAQ. The V end was cut by 1 base, the J end by 9 bases, with 22 bases between. This CDR3 spans 17 amino acids. DNA for the CDR3: TGTGCCAGCAGCTTAGGGGGGCCCCCACAGACGGGTCGTGAGCAGTTCTTC. It is translated as CASSLGGPPQTGREQFF.

The rearrangement joins TRBV6-4 to TRBJ2-2; the match to TRBD2 covers 7 bases. V dropped 4 bases and J dropped 0; count of bases not matched to a gene: 2. Germline V lookup: CDR1 MRHNA, CDR2 SNTAGT. This CDR3 spans 15 amino acids. CDR3 DNA sequence: TGTGCCAGCAGTGGGGAGGGCCCGAACACCGGGGAGCTGTTTTTT. Translation: CASSGEGPNTGELFF.

This clone has more than one count but fewer than ten. The chain uses TRBV5-4 and TRBJ2-5, with TRBD2 identical over 9 bases. This CDR3 has 16 residues. J was trimmed by 5 bases and V by 4 bases; bases with no gene match: 12. Germline CDR1 is SGHNT and CDR2 is YYREEE (reference sequence). CDR3 in amino acids: CASSPMGLASGETQYF. Here the CDR3 DNA reads TGTGCCAGCAGCCCCATGGGACTAGCATCCGGGGAGACCCAGTACTTC. Full variable domain (remainder filled in from reference TRBV5-4 and TRBJ2-5): ETGVTQSPTHLIKTRGQQVTLRCSSQSGHNTVSWYQQALGQGPQFIFQYYREEENGRGNFPPRFSGLQFPNYSSELNVNALELDDSALYLCASSPMGLASGETQYFGPGTRLLVL.

The rearrangement uses TRBV19 and TRBJ2-1; 7 positions match TRBD2. The CDR3 runs 14 residues. V gave up 6 bases and J gave up 10 bases; unmatched junction bases: 12. Germline lookup yields CDR1 LNHDA and CDR2 SQIVND (reference sequence). CDR3 nucleotides: TGTGCCAGTAGGGAGGTTGGGCGGGAGTTGGAGCAGTTCTTC. This gives the protein CASREVGRELEQFF.

The chain has TRBV4-3 and TRBJ2-7; D gene unclear. Trimming removed 1 base from V and 2 bases from J, with 12 bases in between. Germline CDR1 is LGHNA and CDR2 is YSLEER. This CDR3 has 15 residues. CDR3 in amino acids: CASSQGMLGAYEQYF. The DNA for the CDR3 is TGCGCCAGCAGCCAAGGGATGCTAGGAGCCTACGAGCAGTACTTC.

The chain joins TRBV7-2 to TRBJ2-5; 10 nucleotides align to TRBD2. Losses at the gene ends were 1 base for V and 0 bases for J; bases not matched to a gene: 5. Looked up from germline, CDR1 is SGHTA and CDR2 is FQGNSA. This CDR3 contains 17 residues. CDR3 loop: CASSLVGSGRYQETQYF. In DNA, the CDR3 is TGTGCCAGCAGCTTAGTGGGTAGCGGGAGGTACCAAGAGACCCAGTACTTC.

This sequence joins TRBV6-2 or TRBV6-3 and TRBJ1-2; the D gene is possibly TRBD1 (5 bases). The V and J ends lost 6 bases and 1 base respectively, with 15 bases between them. Germline V gene lookup returns CDR1 MNHEY and CDR2 SVGEGT. The CDR3 is 15 amino acids. The CDR3 DNA is TGTGCCAGCAGCCGGGGCCTGCCGGATAACTATGGCTACACCTTC. Its translation: CASSRGLPDNYGYTF.

The J gene is TRBJ2-1, the V gene TRBV21-1; the D call in the table, TRBD2, was not verified against the DNA. TRBV21-1 is given as a pseudogene. The CDR3 covers 16 residues. Here the CDR3 DNA reads TGTGCCAGCAGGAGAACCCCAGGGACTACCTTTGTGGAGCAGTTCTTC. This encodes CASRRTPGTTFVEQFF.

Only one count was recorded for this clone. This chain joins TRBV4-1 and TRBJ2-1, with 7 bases that match TRBD2. CDR3 size: 15 residues. The germline gives CDR1 MGHRA, CDR2 YSYEKL. Trimming removed 8 bases from V and 7 bases from J; junction bases left unmatched: 14. The CDR3 DNA reads TGCGCCAGCGCTCCCCGGACTAGGAGCTTTAATGAGCAGTTCTTC. Translated, it gives CASAPRTRSFNEQFF.

The rearrangement joins TRBV19 to TRBJ2-5; 12 bases match TRBD1. The length of the CDR3 is 15 residues. The V gene's germline CDR1 is LNHDA and CDR2 SQIVND (reference sequence). Unmatched junction bases numbered 5, after V lost 5 bases and J lost 4 bases. The CDR3 here is CASSPGTGGGETQYF. The CDR3 DNA follows: TGTGCCAGTAGTCCGGGGACAGGGGGCGGAGAGACCCAGTACTTC.

The chain has TRBV6-2 or TRBV6-3 and TRBJ1-3; the D is unclear. CDR1 is MNHEY, CDR2 SVGEGT, per germline. Trimming left V 0 bases short and J 0 bases short, with 15 bases between. The length of the CDR3 is 18 residues. The CDR3 sequence is CASSYSTPRRVSGNTIYF. CDR3 bases: TGTGCCAGCAGTTACTCGACTCCCCGACGGGTCTCTGGAAACACCATATATTTT.

This clone was detected a few times. The J gene is TRBJ1-5, the V gene TRBV2; TRBD1 aligns across 7 bases. CDR1 and CDR2 from the germline V gene are SNHLY and FYNNEI. The CDR3 runs 15 residues. V shed 7 bases, J shed 4 bases, and the junction held 10 bases outside the gene matches. CDR3 sequence: CASNGGDRINQPQHF. The CDR3 region has the DNA TGTGCCAGCAACGGCGGGGACAGAATAAATCAGCCCCAGCATTTT.

CDR3 residues: CASSLGDRANGYTF. The CDR3 DNA reads as TGCGCCAGCAGCTTGGGGGACAGGGCAAATGGCTACACCTTC. V is TRBV5-1 and J is TRBJ1-2, with 9 bases aligning to TRBD1. Germline V gene lookup returns CDR1 SGHRS and CDR2 YFSETQ. V dropped 0 bases and J dropped 6; count of bases not matched to a gene: 3. This CDR3 contains 14 residues.

J is TRBJ2-1 and V is TRBV6-2 or TRBV6-3; 9 bases map to TRBD1. Unmatched junction bases numbered 8, after V lost 5 bases and J lost 12 bases. Germline CDR1 and CDR2: MNHEY and SVGEGT. The CDR3 length is 13 residues. CDR3 amino acids: CASSARTGEVQFF. In DNA, the CDR3 is TGTGCCAGCAGTGCCAGGACAGGGGAGGTGCAGTTCTTC.

V gene TRBV19 combines with J gene TRBJ2-7; 9 positions agree with TRBD2. This CDR3 has 14 residues. CDR1 is LNHDA, CDR2 SQIVND, per germline (reference sequence). With V trimmed by 5 bases and J by 5 bases, 7 bases remained unmatched. The CDR3 DNA reads as TGTGCCAGTAGTGATACTAGCGGGCCCAACGAGCAGTACTTC. Protein sequence: CASSDTSGPNEQYF.

This chain links TRBV7-9 with TRBJ1-2; D gene uncertain. This CDR3 has 12 amino acids. Trimming cost V 5 bases and J 8 bases, with 12 bases left between them. Germline CDR1 reads SEHNR; CDR2 reads FQNEAQ (reference sequence). This chain's CDR3 is CASSPENGGYTF. The CDR3 nucleotides are TGTGCCAGCAGCCCCGAGAACGGGGGCTACACCTTC.

This sequence joins TRBV30 and TRBJ2-5; 8 bases map to TRBD1. In germline, CDR1 is GTSNPN, CDR2 SVGIG (reference sequence). V lost 4 bases and J lost 1; bases outside the gene matches: 5. This CDR3 has 14 amino acids. CDR3 nucleotides: TGTGCCTGGACTCCGGACAGGGCCCAAGAGACCCAGTACTTC. Encoded protein: CAWTPDRAQETQYF.

The chain has TRBV7-9 and TRBJ1-3; 12 bases match TRBD1. Germline assignment: CDR1 SEHNR and CDR2 FQNEAQ (reference sequence). Losses at the gene ends were 5 bases for V and 1 base for J; bases not matched to a gene: 12. The CDR3 is 19 residues long. CDR3 residues: CASSRTGTGGPGSGNTIYF. CDR3 sequence (DNA): TGTGCCAGCAGCCGGACCGGGACAGGGGGCCCTGGGTCTGGAAACACCATATATTTT.

This clone was recorded only once. V and J are TRBV14 and TRBJ2-1, with D possibly TRBD2 on 5 matching bases. Germline values: CDR1 SGHDN, CDR2 FVKESK. Trimming cost V 1 base and J 4 bases, with 14 bases left between them. This CDR3 is built from 16 residues. DNA for the CDR3: TGTGCCAGCAGCCAAGGCCGCGGGCTCAGGTACAATGAGCAGTTCTTC. Protein sequence: CASSQGRGLRYNEQFF.

This rearrangement joins TRBV24-1 to TRBJ2-1, with a tentative D call TRBD2 (7 bases). Germline-derived CDR1 and CDR2 are KGHDR and SFDVKD. Trimming removed 1 base from V and 8 bases from J, with 26 bases in between. CDR3 length equals 19 residues. CDR3 sequence (DNA): TGTGCCACCAGTGATTTTGGGGGGGAGGGGCCACAGGGAAGGGATGAGCAGTTCTTC. It is translated as CATSDFGGEGPQGRDEQFF.

The CDR3 spells CASSRTGDPSGANVLTF. DNA of the CDR3: TGTGCCAGCAGCCGGACAGGGGACCCCTCTGGGGCCAACGTCCTGACTTTC. The chain links TRBV7-9 to TRBJ2-6; TRBD1 aligns across 9 bases. This CDR3 comprises 17 residues. Germline trimming cut 5 bases from V and 0 bases from J; bases unmatched to any gene: 5. From germline, CDR1 is SEHNR and CDR2 FQNEAQ (reference sequence). Complete variable domain (other parts from reference TRBV7-9 and TRBJ2-6): DTGVSQNPRHKITKRGQNVTFRCDPISEHNRLYWYRQTLGQGPEFLTYFQNEAQLEKSRLLSDRFSAERPKGSFSTLEIQRTEQGDSAMYLCASSRTGDPSGANVLTFGAGSRLTVL.